The source of this TCR beta chain is a study of graft-versus-host responses after intestinal transplantation. As for the study in general: Uniformly, recipients were administered anti-thymocyte globulin induction with subsequent tacrolimus and steroids for 2 to 3 years. Overall study findings and caveats: Recipient marrow showed GvH clones, some seen first in ileum or blood. The highest levels of circulating GvH clones went along with early declines in HvG clones after transplant. Graft-donor T cell macrochimerism in patients accompanied high graft-versus-host to host-versus-graft clonal ratios in allografts.

With respect to this clone: Its antigen remains unknown.

Germline V gene lookup returns CDR1 LNHDA and CDR2 SQIVND (reference sequence). The trim removed 1 base at V and 7 bases at J, leaving 4 bases unmatched. This CDR3 region has 15 residues. Tissue processing of the graft released intraepithelial and lamina propria lymphocytes from it. The data were produced by immunoSEQ multiplex PCR, yet TCRdb's version contains in-frame clones alone and is incomplete. The table records about 14,000 clones, over 75% of them present only once. The gene calls are TRBV19 and TRBJ1-4; 9 bases agree with TRBD1. The sequence was obtained from a human patient who received an intestinal transplant, so some T cells may come from the graft donor. The sample consisted of ileum tissue, taken roughly 27 days after intestinal transplant. CDR3 protein: CASSIVGTGLEKLFF. CDR3 nucleotide sequence: TGTGCCAGTAGTATAGTCGGGACAGGGCTTGAAAAACTGTTTTTT. The whole variable domain, filled in from reference TRBV19 and TRBJ1-4, reads DGGITQSPKYLFRKEGQNVTLSCEQNLNHDAMYWYRQDPGQGLRLIYYSQIVNDFQKGDIAEGYSVSREKKESFPLTVTSAQKNPTAFYLCASSIVGTGLEKLFFGSGTQLSVL.